The 25 T cell receptor beta chains below come from one sample, sequenced in a study of T cells after yellow fever vaccination. TCRdb recomputed calls from the 5' RACE reads with MiXCR, one row per CDR3 protein. The top ten hold around 19% of the sample, which has 200,000 to 300,000 distinct CDR3 sequences, roughly 4% seen once. The material sequenced was PBMCs, taken 15 days after the yellow fever booster vaccination. These receptors were taken from a young man who received the YFV17D yellow fever vaccine.

This chain links TRBV11-3 with TRBJ2-7; possibly TRBD2 for D (6 bases). From germline, CDR1 is SGHNT and CDR2 YENEEA. V shed 3 bases and J shed 4 bases, with 10 bases lying between them. The CDR3 contains 13 residues. The CDR3 region is CASSFGGKYEQYF. In DNA form, the CDR3 reads TGTGCCAGCAGCTTTGGCGGGAAGTACGAGCAGTACTTC.

This clonotype has at least ten counts. The rearrangement uses TRBV5-5 and TRBJ1-1; the match to TRBD1 covers 7 bases. Germline V gives CDR1 SGHKS, CDR2 YYEKEE (reference sequence). J gave up 1 base and V 1 base, and 4 bases lay outside the gene matches. The CDR3 extends over 15 amino acids. The CDR3 is CASSLWGTENTEAFF. The CDR3 DNA follows: TGTGCCAGCAGCTTGTGGGGGACAGAGAACACTGAAGCTTTCTTT. Drawing the rest from reference TRBV5-5 and TRBJ1-1, the complete variable domain is DAGVTQSPTHLIKTRGQQVTLRCSPISGHKSVSWYQQVLGQGPQFIFQYYEKEERGRGNFPDRFSARQFPNYSSELNVNALLLGDSALYLCASSLWGTENTEAFFGQGTRLTVV.

This clonotype was seen repeatedly, ten times or more. This rearrangement joins TRBV15 to TRBJ1-5; the D is unclear. The ends were cut back, 0 bases at V and 5 bases at J, with 5 bases in the middle. The germline V gene has CDR1 LNHNV and CDR2 YYDKDF (reference sequence). The CDR3 is 13 residues long. The CDR3 spells CATSRDDDQPQHF. CDR3 DNA: TGTGCCACCAGCAGAGATGATGATCAGCCCCAGCATTTT.

At least ten counts were recorded for this clonotype. J is TRBJ1-5 and V is TRBV29-1; TRBD1 agrees at 7 bases. The CDR3 loop spans 14 amino acids. With 5 bases clipped from V and 5 bases from J, the junction kept 9 bases outside the gene matches. Germline loops: CDR1 SQVTM, CDR2 ANQGSEA. The CDR3 DNA follows: TGCAGCGTTAGGAAAGGGGGCTCGGATCAGCCCCAGCATTTT. It encodes CSVRKGGSDQPQHF.

The rearrangement uses TRBV5-4 and TRBJ1-6; TRBD1 might be the D (6 bases). Germline CDR1 SGHNT, CDR2 YYREEE (reference sequence). Deletions cut 3 bases from V and 8 bases from J, with 18 bases between. The CDR3 runs to 16 residues. The CDR3 here is CASSSSTQTGHSPLHF. As DNA, the CDR3 is TGTGCCAGCAGCTCTTCTACACAGACAGGACATTCACCCCTCCACTTT.

This clonotype has more than one count but fewer than ten. This chain links TRBV28 with TRBJ2-6; tentatively, D is TRBD1 (6 bases). The CDR3 contains 16 residues. Trimming pared 5 bases from V and 0 bases from J, leaving 11 bases between. Germline loops: CDR1 MDHEN, CDR2 SYDVKM. Here the CDR3 DNA reads TGTGCCAGCAGTCCACAGGGCACCTCTGGGGCCAACGTCCTGACTTTC. Its protein is CASSPQGTSGANVLTF. Drawing the rest from reference TRBV28 and TRBJ2-6, the complete variable domain is DVKVTQSSRYLVKRTGEKVFLECVQDMDHENMFWYRQDPGLGLRLIYFSYDVKMKEKGDIPEGYSVSREKKERFSLILESASTNQTSMYLCASSPQGTSGANVLTFGAGSRLTVL.

This clonotype was counted many times. The chain recombines TRBV5-4 with TRBJ1-1; a possible D gene is TRBD1 (6 bases). CDR3 length: 14 residues. CDR1 SGHNT and CDR2 YYREEE come from the germline V gene (reference sequence). The germline V and J ends were trimmed by 6 bases and 5 bases, with 17 bases remaining between them. As DNA, the CDR3 is TGTGCCAGCACCCTATGGGGGGGCTCGACTGAAGCTTTCTTT. This encodes CASTLWGGSTEAFF.

This clonotype was detected ten times or more. J is TRBJ2-1 and V is TRBV7-9, with D perhaps given as TRBD1 or TRBD2 (5 bases each). There are 16 residues in the CDR3. Germline V CDR1 and CDR2: SEHNR, FQNEAQ (reference sequence). The V and J ends lost 6 bases and 3 bases respectively, with 18 bases between them. CDR3 DNA sequence: TGTGCCAGCAGTTCCACCGGGGACGGGGTCTACAATGAGCAGTTCTTC. The encoded protein is CASSSTGDGVYNEQFF.

This clonotype showed up many times. V usage is TRBV29-1 and J usage is TRBJ1-6; D is uncertain. Germline assignment: CDR1 SQVTM and CDR2 ANQGSEA. V was trimmed by 0 bases and J by 14 bases, leaving 8 bases between them. The CDR3 runs to 11 residues. The CDR3 region has the DNA TGCAGCGTTGAAGAAGCTGAATCCCTCCACTTT. Its protein is CSVEEAESLHF.

This clonotype was picked up many times. The CDR3 sequence: CASSLAGGAGPTDTQYF. CDR3 in DNA: TGTGCCAGCAGTTTGGCTGGGGGAGCGGGCCCCACAGATACGCAGTATTTT. The chain links TRBV12-3 or TRBV12-4 to TRBJ2-3; possibly TRBD2 for D (6 bases). This CDR3 region has 17 residues. Trimming pared 3 bases from V and 2 bases from J, leaving 18 bases between.

In its sample, this clonotype was seen many times. The CDR3 region is CASSSGGTHNEQFF. The CDR3 coding sequence is TGTGCCAGCAGCTCTGGGGGGACCCACAATGAGCAGTTCTTC. This chain connects TRBV12-3 or TRBV12-4 to TRBJ2-1; D might be TRBD2 (6 bases). This CDR3 comprises 14 residues. Between the trimmed V and J ends, which lost 6 bases and 5 bases, there was a span of 14 bases.

This clonotype was recorded many times. The chain has TRBV6-6 and TRBJ1-5; D gene ambiguous. CDR1 and CDR2 from the germline V gene are MNHNY and SVGAGI (reference sequence). V dropped 5 bases and J dropped 2 bases, with 16 bases sitting between them. The CDR3 is made up of 16 amino acids. The CDR3 loop reads CASSTLRVGGNQPQHF. The CDR3 nucleotides are TGTGCCAGCAGTACCCTACGGGTTGGTGGCAATCAGCCCCAGCATTTT.

This clonotype was detected many times. The chain couples TRBV9 to TRBJ2-3; D gene uncertain. The germline V gene has CDR1 SGDLS and CDR2 YYNGEE. CDR3 length: 13 amino acids. Trimming shortened V by 4 bases and J by 5 bases, and 11 bases separated the two germline ends. CDR3 in amino acids: CASSLTTEDTQYF. The CDR3, as DNA: TGTGCCAGCAGCCTTACTACGGAAGATACGCAGTATTTT.

This clonotype has a handful of counts. Germline is not matched at one junction end, which may reflect a read error. This sequence joins TRBV19 and TRBJ1-5; D gene uncertain. This CDR3 has 13 residues. In germline, CDR1 is LNHDA, CDR2 SQIVND (reference sequence). CDR3 DNA: TGTGCCAGTAGTATAGATCGCAAGCAGCCCCAGCATTTT. Protein: CASSIDRKQPQHF.

This clonotype was recorded many times. The V call is TRBV29-1, the J call TRBJ2-5; D possibly uses TRBD1 or TRBD2 (5 bases each). Germline values: CDR1 SQVTM, CDR2 ANQGSEA. The CDR3 extends over 13 amino acids. V was trimmed by 3 bases and J by 6 bases, leaving 14 bases between them. The CDR3 DNA follows: TGCAGCGTTGAGCACCCGGGGCCGAAGACCCAGTACTTC. It is translated as CSVEHPGPKTQYF. Full variable domain (missing parts from reference TRBV29-1 and TRBJ2-5): SAVISQKPSRDICQRGTSLTIQCQVDSQVTMMFWYRQQPGQSLTLIATANQGSEATYESGFVIDKFPISRPNLTFSTLTVSNMSPEDSSIYLCSVEHPGPKTQYFGPGTRLLVL.

This clonotype was seen at least ten times. This sequence joins TRBV12-3 or TRBV12-4 and TRBJ2-2; 8 bases fit TRBD1. Unmatched junction bases numbered 13, after V lost 5 bases and J lost 8 bases. This CDR3 spans 16 amino acids. The CDR3 here is CASSPGTGYLNGELFF. In DNA, the CDR3 is TGTGCCAGCAGTCCCGGGACAGGTTATCTTAATGGGGAGCTGTTTTTT.

Many counts were recorded for this clonotype. The genes are TRBV6-6 and TRBJ1-5; D unclear. The CDR3 has 13 residues. Germline CDR1 reads MNHNY; CDR2 reads SVGAGI (reference sequence). V lost 7 bases and J lost 2, with 9 bases in between. The CDR3 protein is CASTPQGNQPQHF. The CDR3 DNA reads TGTGCCAGCACTCCGCAGGGCAATCAGCCCCAGCATTTT.

This clonotype appeared many times. The rearrangement links TRBV6-6 to TRBJ1-1; D might be TRBD1 (6 bases). Trimming pared 0 bases from V and 2 bases from J, leaving 13 bases between. Germline CDR1 reads MNHNY; CDR2 reads SVGAGI (reference sequence). This CDR3 comprises 16 residues. The CDR3 here is CASSYSGDILNTEAFF. In DNA form, the CDR3 reads TGTGCCAGCAGTTACTCGGGGGACATACTTAACACTGAAGCTTTCTTT.

This clonotype was seen many times. V and J are TRBV12-3 or TRBV12-4 and TRBJ1-2; D gene ambiguous. Trimming stripped 4 bases from V and 3 bases from J, with 3 bases between. There are 11 residues in the CDR3. The CDR3 nucleotides read TGTGCCAGCAGTTATGACTATGGCTACACCTTC. This codes for CASSYDYGYTF.

This clonotype was seen just once. This may be a read error, as it is one base from a much larger clone. The chain joins TRBV7-3 to TRBJ2-3, with 12 bases lining up with TRBD1. The CDR3 consists of 16 residues. Germline assignment: CDR1 SGHTA and CDR2 FQGTGA. CDR3 nucleotide sequence: TGTGCCAGCAGCTTCCCGGGACAGGGGGCAACAGATAGGCAGTATTTT. Translated, it gives CASSFPGQGATDRQYF.

This clonotype has a count of ten or more. V gene TRBV5-1 combines with J gene TRBJ2-6; D call uncertain. Trimming took 4 bases from V and 0 from J, leaving 8 bases between them. The CDR3 length is 15 residues. The germline V gene encodes CDR1 SGHRS and CDR2 YFSETQ. The CDR3 region is CASSPDPSGANVLTF. CDR3 nucleotide sequence: TGCGCCAGCAGCCCCGATCCCTCTGGGGCCAACGTCCTGACTTTC.

J is TRBJ2-1 and V is TRBV5-6, with 14 bases that match TRBD2. V dropped 4 bases and J dropped 0; count of bases not matched to a gene: 6. Germline CDR1 is SGHDT and CDR2 is YYEEEE. The CDR3 is 18 amino acids. CDR3 coding DNA: TGTGCCAGCAGCCGGACTAGCGGGGGGAGTCCCTCCTACAATGAGCAGTTCTTC. Translation: CASSRTSGGSPSYNEQFF.

This clonotype was found many times. The chain combines TRBV2 with TRBJ2-7; D not certain. The germline gives CDR1 SNHLY, CDR2 FYNNEI. This CDR3 region has 13 residues. The V gene lost 1 base and the J gene lost 2 bases, with 6 bases spanning the gap. The CDR3 DNA follows: TGTGCCAGCAGTGAAGGTCAGACCTACGAGCAGTACGTC. Encoded protein: CASSEGQTYEQYV.

This clonotype was counted at least ten times. The V gene is TRBV12-3 or TRBV12-4, the J gene TRBJ1-6, with D hard to call. There are 12 residues in the CDR3. V was trimmed by 3 bases and J by 13 bases, leaving 10 bases between them. The CDR3: CASSFPMSPLHF. The CDR3 DNA sequence: TGTGCCAGCAGTTTCCCTATGTCCCCCCTCCACTTT.

This clonotype was observed many times. The gene calls are TRBV5-6 and TRBJ1-1; perhaps TRBD1 as D (5 bases). Germline loops: CDR1 SGHDT, CDR2 YYEEEE. Trimming pared 3 bases from V and 2 bases from J, leaving 11 bases between. There are 14 residues in the CDR3. This CDR3 is CASSWTSTNTEAFF. DNA of the CDR3: TGTGCCAGCAGCTGGACATCTACCAACACTGAAGCTTTCTTT.